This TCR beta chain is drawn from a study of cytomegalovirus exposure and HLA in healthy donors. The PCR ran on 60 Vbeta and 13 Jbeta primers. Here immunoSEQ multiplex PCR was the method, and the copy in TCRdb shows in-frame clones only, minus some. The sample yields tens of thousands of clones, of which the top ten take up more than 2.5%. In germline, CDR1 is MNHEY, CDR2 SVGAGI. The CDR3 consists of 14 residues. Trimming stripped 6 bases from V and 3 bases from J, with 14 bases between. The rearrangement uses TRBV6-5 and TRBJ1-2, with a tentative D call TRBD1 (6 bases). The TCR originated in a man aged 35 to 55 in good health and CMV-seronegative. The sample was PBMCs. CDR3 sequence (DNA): TGTGCCAGCAGCTACCGGGGGGGCGACTATGGCTACACCTTC. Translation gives CASSYRGGDYGYTF.